This TCR beta chain was documented in a study of identical twins. Germline V gene data show CDR1 as KGHSH and CDR2 as LQKENI. The CDR3 is 18 residues long. TCRdb ran MiXCR on the 5' RACE reads and lists one entry per CDR3 protein. The repertoire has around 220,000 distinct CDR3 sequences, more than 9% of them found once; the top ten carry 9% to 10%. Findings and caveats of the study: There was more out-of-frame TCR alpha sharing in monozygotic twins than models estimated. Twins showed weaker excess sharing in their beta out-of-frame sequences.

Concerning this clonotype itself: Its antigen is not identified. Its ends do not fully match the called genes, so a read error is possible.

This sequence originates from a man in his fifties in good health. The chain combines TRBV18 with TRBJ1-5; 11 positions match TRBD1. The material sequenced was memory T cells sorted from blood. Written as DNA, the CDR3 is TGTGCCAGCTCCCCACCCGGGACAGGGGGTTTGAGCAATCAGCCCCAGCATTTT. As protein: CASSPPGTGGLSNQPQHF.